The T cell receptor (beta chain) under discussion was sequenced for a study of diagnostic markers for celiac disease (dated by TCRdb to about 2020). The instrument given in TCRdb is Illumina MiSeq. TCRdb reprocessed the reads, so every CDR3 protein sequence counts as one entry and DNA is not shown. The table for this sample lists about 1,400 distinct CDR3 sequences. The ten top clones hold roughly 15% of the sample. Remarks on this clonotype: Its target antigen remains unknown.

From a lookup of the germline V gene (reference sequence), CDR1 and CDR2 are DFQATT and SNEGSKA. CDR3 length: 11 amino acids, cysteine to phenylalanine. The nucleotide record is missing. This TCR was sampled from a human donor. The chain is assembled from TRBV20-1 and TRBJ2-7; TCRdb proposes TRBD2, but this gene call is untestable without DNA. The sample taken for sequencing was either unsorted cells or a sorted T cell fraction (not recorded which). The CDR3 reads as follows: CSASREYKQYF.